This T cell receptor beta chain came from a study of T-cell memory formation after mild COVID-19. Notes on the study in general: The finding that pre-infection memory included some responding clones suggested that cross-reactive memory joined. The authors did not confirm SARS-CoV-2 specificity of second-wave clones peaking day 37. Clones that got smaller from day 15 to 85 had even CD4/CD8, while clones growing later tipped toward CD4+.

Trimming pared 7 bases from V and 6 bases from J, leaving 15 bases between. CDR1 and CDR2 (germline): ENHRY, SYGVKD. This CDR3 is 14 amino acids long. This clonotype has a handful of counts. As yet, its antigen is unknown. TCRdb reanalysed the 5' RACE reads using MiXCR and keeps one entry per CDR3 protein. The table shows under 250,000 distinct CDR3 sequences, with less than 20% occurring only once. The sequenced material came from PBMCs or a T cell subset sorted from them (not recorded which). The sequence derives from an adult woman who had mild COVID-19 (a few samples of this study predate the infection). Cell type and time point are not known. This sequence joins TRBV10-3 and TRBJ1-4; D is perhaps TRBD1 (5 bases). The CDR3 reads CAIMGTGTDEKLFF. The CDR3 nucleotides are TGTGCCATCATGGGGACGGGAACCGATGAAAAACTGTTTTTT.